Listed below are T cell receptor beta chains from one sample, sequenced in a study of T cell responses to AZD1222 COVID-19 vaccine. Repertoires were generated with immunoSEQ multiplex PCR, while TCRdb's copy carries only in-frame clones and drops some. The table lists some 150,000 clones, about 87% of them singletons. The sample was peripheral blood, taken on day 0 of MenACWY control vaccination. These receptor sequences come from an adult in good health. CDR3s include the opening cysteine and the closing phenylalanine or tryptophan. The D gene is left open where the match is weak. Clone size is not always given. Where it is, it says once, few, many or a class for expanded clones.

-	TRBJ2-1	TRBV5-5	-	14	TGTGCCAGCAATCGAGGGGGCTCCTACAATGAGCAGTTCTTC	CASNRGGSYNEQFF
-	TRBJ1-2	TRBV30	TRBD1	13	TGTGCCTGGAATTCCGACAGGGGGCATGGCTACACCTTC	CAWNSDRGHGYTF
-	TRBJ1-1	TRBV20-1	-	10	TGCAGTGCTAATCGGGACACGGTCTTCTTT	CSANRDTVFF
-	TRBJ1-1	TRBV6-2/TRBV6-3	-	14	TGTGCCAGCAGTTACGAGTTCGACAGTACTGAAGCTTTCTTT	CASSYEFDSTEAFF
-	TRBJ2-7	TRBV14	TRBD2	16	TGTGCCAGCAGCCCACTTCGGACTAGAGCGGGCTACGAGCAGTACTTC	CASSPLRTRAGYEQYF
-	TRBJ2-1	TRBV5-1	-	16	TGCGCCAGCAGCTTGGGGGGCGGGATGACTTACAATGAGCAGTTCTTC	CASSLGGGMTYNEQFF
-	TRBJ2-2	TRBV5-6	-	14	TGTGCCAGCAGCCCTAAGGGCGGCACCGGGGAGCTGTTTTTT	CASSPKGGTGELFF
-	TRBJ1-2	TRBV6-2/TRBV6-3	-	13	TGTGCCAGCAGCTCCGGGATTAACTATGGCTACACCTTC	CASSSGINYGYTF
-	TRBJ1-2	TRBV3-1/TRBV3-2	-	16	TGTGCCAGCAGCCAAGGCGGTACAGGGTTTGACTATGGCTACACCTTC	CASSQGGTGFDYGYTF
-	TRBJ2-3	TRBV13	TRBD1	16	TGTGCCAGCAGCTTAACTTTGACAGGGAGTGGAGATACGCAGTATTTT	CASSLTLTGSGDTQYF
few	TRBJ1-2	TRBV6-2/TRBV6-3	TRBD1	11	TGTGCCAGCAGTCGGGGACAGGGTGGGACCTTC	CASSRGQGGTF
once	TRBJ2-3	TRBV7-3	-	15	TGTGCCAGCAGCTTAACGGGCCCTAGCACAGATACGCAGTATTTT	CASSLTGPSTDTQYF
once	TRBJ1-4	TRBV6-5	TRBD1	16	TGTGCCAGCAGTTTCACAGCAGACAGGGGACATGAAAAACTGTTTTTT	CASSFTADRGHEKLFF
-	TRBJ1-1	TRBV5-1	-	15	TGCGCCAGCAGCCCCCGAGATCTTTTGAACACTGAAGCTTTCTTT	CASSPRDLLNTEAFF
-	TRBJ1-5	TRBV11-3	-	15	TGTGCCAGCAGCCCCGCCGGACAGAGCAATCAGCCCCAGCATTTT	CASSPAGQSNQPQHF
once	TRBJ1-2	TRBV27	TRBD1	14	TGTGCCAGCACCCGACAGGGAAACTCGAATGGCTACACCTTC	CASTRQGNSNGYTF
few	TRBJ1-2	TRBV5-1	-	13	TGCGCCAGCAGCTTGAACAGGGCGGCTGGCTACACCTTC	CASSLNRAAGYTF
once	TRBJ1-6	TRBV18	-	17	TGTGCCAGCTCACCAATCTCAGTAATGAACTATAATTCACCCCTCCACTTT	CASSPISVMNYNSPLHF
-	TRBJ2-3	TRBV15	TRBD2	16	TGTGCCACCAGCAGGAGGTCTAGCGGGGGCCCAGATACGCAGTATTTT	CATSRRSSGGPDTQYF
-	TRBJ1-2	TRBV5-8	-	13	TGTGCCAGCAGCTTTGACAGAATGGATGGCTACACCTTC	CASSFDRMDGYTF
-	TRBJ1-5	TRBV19	-	16	TGTGCCAGTAGTATTTTGAGGTTCAGGAGCAATCAGCCCCAGCATTTT	CASSILRFRSNQPQHF
-	TRBJ1-5	TRBV30	-	15	TGTGCCTGGAGTCACCCTGGGTCGACGAATCAGCCCCAGCATTTT	CAWSHPGSTNQPQHF
-	TRBJ1-1	TRBV19	-	16	TGTGCCAGTAGTTCCCCAAACAGGAGGGCGAACACTGAAGCTTTCTTT	CASSSPNRRANTEAFF
-	TRBJ1-1	TRBV2	TRBD1	14	TGTGCCAGCAGTCTCAGGGGGATAGACACTGAAGCTTTCTTT	CASSLRGIDTEAFF
-	TRBJ2-7	TRBV4-2	TRBD2	16	TGTGCCAGCAGCCAAGACGGGACTAGCGGAGCCTACGAGCAGTACTTC	CASSQDGTSGAYEQYF
-	TRBJ1-5	TRBV7-6	-	13	TGTGCCAGCAGCTTAGAAGGATCAGGGCCCCAGCATTTT	CASSLEGSGPQHF
-	TRBJ1-1	TRBV10-3	TRBD1	13	TGTGCCATCGGAAAGGGACAGGGGGAGGGAGCTTTCTTT	CAIGKGQGEGAFF
-	TRBJ2-5	TRBV2	-	13	TGTGCCAGTCGGGAGCCAATACAAGAGACCCAGTACTTC	CASREPIQETQYF
-	TRBJ2-1	TRBV7-2	TRBD1	16	TGTGCCAGCAGCTTAATGGGGCAGGGGGCCTACAATGAGCAGTTCTTC	CASSLMGQGAYNEQFF
-	TRBJ1-1	TRBV21-1	-	14	TGTGCCAGCAGCTCCGGACAGGGGGTTACTGAAGCTTTCTTT	CASSSGQGVTEAFF
-	TRBJ1-1	TRBV18	-	14	TGTGCCAGCTCACCACGGACGGAGAACACTGAAGCTTTCTTT	CASSPRTENTEAFF
-	TRBJ2-2	TRBV5-1	-	14	TGCGCCAGCAGCGAGGATACGAACACCGGGGAGCTGTTTTTT	CASSEDTNTGELFF
-	TRBJ1-6	TRBV6-5	-	13	TGTGCCAGCAGTTCTAACAGGGATGCACCCCTCCACTTT	CASSSNRDAPLHF
-	TRBJ2-3	TRBV18	TRBD2	16	TGTGCCAGCTCACCACTGTCGGGCGGGAGAATGGATACGCAGTATTTT	CASSPLSGGRMDTQYF
-	TRBJ1-5	TRBV12-3/TRBV12-4	-	12	TGTGCCAGCAGTTTTGCCCTTCAGCCCCAGCATTTT	CASSFALQPQHF
once	TRBJ2-7	TRBV7-6	TRBD1	15	TGTGCCAGCAGCTTGGGACAGGGAAGGCGCTACGAGCAGTACTTC	CASSLGQGRRYEQYF
-	TRBJ2-5	TRBV14	-	17	TGTGCCAGCAGCCATGGCCAGGGTCGCCCCGGACAAGAGACCCAGTACTTC	CASSHGQGRPGQETQYF
-	TRBJ2-2	TRBV4-2	TRBD2	17	TGTGCCAGCAGCCAAGATTCGGCGAGCGGGAGGGCCGGGGAGCTGTTTTTT	CASSQDSASGRAGELFF
-	TRBJ2-2	TRBV2	-	15	TGTGCCAGCGTTCGGCGGCAGGGGAACACCGGGGAGCTGTTTTTT	CASVRRQGNTGELFF
-	TRBJ1-2	TRBV29-1	-	13	TGCAGCGTCCTCCTTGGACGAAACTATGGCTACACCTTC	CSVLLGRNYGYTF
-	TRBJ2-2	TRBV19	-	15	TGTGCCAGTAGTATACCACGGACCCCCACCGGGGAGCTGTTTTTT	CASSIPRTPTGELFF
-	TRBJ1-5	TRBV29-1	-	14	TGCAGCGTTTCGACACGCTATAGCAATCAGCCCCAGCATTTT	CSVSTRYSNQPQHF
-	TRBJ1-6	TRBV6-5	-	12	TGTGCCAGCAGCTTCCCGGACTCACCCCTCCACTTT	CASSFPDSPLHF
-	TRBJ2-1	TRBV19	-	14	TGTGCCAGTAGTAGGGGTAGCTCCTACAATGAGCAGTTCTTC	CASSRGSSYNEQFF
-	TRBJ1-2	TRBV7-2	-	15	TGTGCCAGCAGCTCGAGGGGTTCTTCTAACTATGGCTACACCTTC	CASSSRGSSNYGYTF
-	TRBJ2-2	TRBV30	-	15	TGTGCCTGGAGCAAGATAGACAAATCCACCGGGGAGCTGTTTTTT	CAWSKIDKSTGELFF